The present T cell receptor beta chain was sequenced within a study of cytomegalovirus exposure and HLA in healthy donors. Whole-study findings and limits: Many donors carried some public TCRs, although rarity characterized most TCR sequences.

Germline loops: CDR1 WSHSY, CDR2 SAAADI. This CDR3 spans 14 amino acids. V lost 3 bases and J lost 7; bases outside the gene matches: 8. Only in-frame clones appear in the TCRdb table, and some are missing; sequencing was by immunoSEQ multiplex PCR. The table includes some 240,000 clones, 80% to 90% detected once. In the case of this clone: Its antigen is undetermined.

The material sequenced was PBMCs. The receptor was isolated from a woman younger than 30 in good health and CMV-seropositive. The chain employs TRBV10-2 and TRBJ2-7, with 8 bases fitting TRBD1. The CDR3 DNA reads TGCGCCAGCAGTGAAGGCCAGGGGGCGTGGGAGCAGTACTTC. Amino acids: CASSEGQGAWEQYF.